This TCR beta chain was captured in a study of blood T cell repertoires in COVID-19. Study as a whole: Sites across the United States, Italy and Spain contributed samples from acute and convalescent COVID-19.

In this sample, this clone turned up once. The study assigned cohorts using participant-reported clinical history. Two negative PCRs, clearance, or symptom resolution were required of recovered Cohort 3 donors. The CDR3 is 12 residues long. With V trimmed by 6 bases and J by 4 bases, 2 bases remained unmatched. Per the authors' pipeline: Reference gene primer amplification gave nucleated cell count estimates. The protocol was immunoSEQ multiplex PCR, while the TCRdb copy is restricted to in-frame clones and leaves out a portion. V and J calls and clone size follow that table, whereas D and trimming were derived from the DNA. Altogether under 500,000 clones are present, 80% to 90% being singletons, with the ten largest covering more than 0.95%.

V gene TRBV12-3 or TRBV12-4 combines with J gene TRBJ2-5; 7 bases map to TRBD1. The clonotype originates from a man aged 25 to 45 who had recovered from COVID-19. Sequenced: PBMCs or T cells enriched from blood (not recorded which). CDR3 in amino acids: CASRGQLETQYF. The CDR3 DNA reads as TGTGCCAGCAGGGGACAGTTAGAGACCCAGTACTTC.